These T cell receptor beta chains were read from a single sample in a study of T cells in narcolepsy. Assay used: immunoSEQ multiplex PCR; TCRdb lists only in-frame clones, some missing. This sample yields about 29,000 clones, of which roughly 86% are seen a single time; roughly 1% belongs to the top ten. The sequencing sample was made of memory (CD45RA-) CD4+ T cells from blood. All receptors derive from a human donor in good health. Both conserved end residues are part of each CDR3. D genes are given only for firm matches. The size field is filled for only some rows; it gives once, few, many or a size class.

>NA|TRBV23-1|TRBJ2-7|NA
TGCGCCAGCAGTCAGGGGGAAACTAGCTCCTACGAGCAGTACTTC
CASSQGETSSYEQYF
>TRBD1|TRBV13|TRBJ1-4|NA
TGTGCCAGCAGCTTAACAGGGGCGAATGGGGAAAAACTGTTTTTT
CASSLTGANGEKLFF
>NA|TRBV5-1|TRBJ2-5|NA
TGCGCCAGCAGCTTGGCGTTGGCAGAGACCCAGTACTTC
CASSLALAETQYF
>TRBD1|TRBV30|TRBJ1-6|NA
TGTGCCTTGGGACAGGGGAATTCACCCCTCCACTTT
CALGQGNSPLHF
>NA|TRBV28|TRBJ2-7|NA
TGTGCCAGCAGTTTGGTGGGGAAGAAAGGGGAGCAGTACTTC
CASSLVGKKGEQYF
>NA|TRBV5-1|TRBJ2-3|NA
TGCGCCAGCAGCCACGGCCGACTACCAACCCCCGATACGCAGTATTTT
CASSHGRLPTPDTQYF
>TRBD2|TRBV19|TRBJ2-1|NA
TGTGCCAGTAGTATCCCCTTTAGCGGGGGGCTCCCCTACAATGAGCAGTTCTTC
CASSIPFSGGLPYNEQFF
>NA|TRBV7-8|TRBJ2-4|NA
TGTGCCAGCAGCTTACAGGGCGGAGCGGCCAAAAACATTCAGTACTTC
CASSLQGGAAKNIQYF
>TRBD1|TRBV12-5|TRBJ1-3|NA
TGTGCTAGTGGAGCGACAGGGGGCCTCTCCTCTGGAAACACCATATATTTT
CASGATGGLSSGNTIYF
>NA|TRBV6-6|TRBJ2-1|NA
TGTGCCAGCAGTATCCAGGGCCTCCACCCGTACAATGAGCAGTTCTTC
CASSIQGLHPYNEQFF
>NA|TRBV6-1|TRBJ2-2|few
TGTGCCAGCAGTGTGGCCGGGACCGGGGAGCTGTTTTTT
CASSVAGTGELFF
>TRBD2|TRBV4-2|TRBJ2-6|NA
TGTGCCAGCAGCCAAGAACGAGTAGCGGGGCTCTCTGGGGCCAACGTCCTGACTTTC
CASSQERVAGLSGANVLTF
>TRBD1|TRBV7-8|TRBJ1-6|NA
TGTGCCAGCAGCTTAGCGAGACAGGGGAGCTCCTATAATTCACCCCTCCACTTT
CASSLARQGSSYNSPLHF
>NA|TRBV5-5|TRBJ2-5|NA
TGTGCCAGCAGCTTGTATACAGAGCAGTACTTC
CASSLYTEQYF
>TRBD1|TRBV10-1|TRBJ1-2|NA
TGCGCCAGCAGTAAAAGACAGGGGGCCGTTTCGGGCTACACCTTC
CASSKRQGAVSGYTF
>TRBD2|TRBV7-9|TRBJ2-1|once
TGTGCCAGCAGCGCCTTTGCCTTACGGGAGGGGAATGAGCAGTTCTTC
CASSAFALREGNEQFF
>NA|TRBV6-5|TRBJ1-6|NA
TGTGCCAGCTCGCTAAATCGGAATTCACCCCTCCACTTT
CASSLNRNSPLHF
>TRBD2|TRBV30|TRBJ2-3|NA
TGTGCCTGGAGTGTAGGTAGGCTAACTAGCGGGAGCACAGATACGCAGTATTTT
CAWSVGRLTSGSTDTQYF
>NA|TRBV10-3|TRBJ2-3|NA
TGTGCCGTGCGTGGGACGACAGATACGCAGTATTTT
CAVRGTTDTQYF